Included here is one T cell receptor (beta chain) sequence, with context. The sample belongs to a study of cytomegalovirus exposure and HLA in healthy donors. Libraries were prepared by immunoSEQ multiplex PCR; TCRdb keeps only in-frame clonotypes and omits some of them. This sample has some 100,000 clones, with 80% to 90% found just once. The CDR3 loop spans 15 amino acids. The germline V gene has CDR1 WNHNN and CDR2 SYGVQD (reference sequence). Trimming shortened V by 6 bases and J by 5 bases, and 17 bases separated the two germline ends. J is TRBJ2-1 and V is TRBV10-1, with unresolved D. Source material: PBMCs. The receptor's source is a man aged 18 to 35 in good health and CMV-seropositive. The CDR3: CASRHRCLTNNEQFF. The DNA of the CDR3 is TGCGCCAGCAGACACCGTTGTTTAACGAACAATGAGCAGTTCTTC.